Listed below are T cell receptor beta chains from one sample, sequenced in a study of shared clonotypes between healthy human individuals. The repertoire was sequenced with immunoSEQ multiplex PCR; TCRdb's copy has only in-frame clones and lacks some. The table lists roughly 2 million clones, approximately 96% of them singletons. The source material was naive CD4+ T cells sorted from blood. Source of these receptors: a young man in good health. Each CDR3 is given with its conserved first and last residue. The D gene is left open where the match is weak. Part of the rows lack a size; the others show once, few, many or a class for expanded clones.

D gene	V gene	J gene	clone size	CDR3 DNA	CDR3 protein
.	TRBV7-2	TRBJ1-2	.	TGTGCCAGCAGCTTATGGGGAGGGGCTAGCGAGAGCTACACCTTC	CASSLWGGASESYTF
.	TRBV15	TRBJ1-1	.	TGTGCCACCAGCGGAAAGGATCGCCTGTCCCCGAACTTT	CATSGKDRLSPNF
.	TRBV9	TRBJ2-3	.	TGTGCCAGCAGCTGGACCGCATCGGGACCCACCCGGGATACGCAGTATTTT	CASSWTASGPTRDTQYF
TRBD2	TRBV11-3	TRBJ2-1	once	TGTGCCAGCAGCTTTAGTAGCGGGTTAACCTACAATGAGCAGTTCTTC	CASSFSSGLTYNEQFF
TRBD2	TRBV29-1	TRBJ2-1	.	TGCAGCGTTCGGACTAGCGGTAATGAGCAGTTCTTC	CSVRTSGNEQFF
TRBD1	TRBV5-1	TRBJ1-5	.	TGCGCCAGCAGCTTAGATGGACAGGGATGGCAGCCCCAGCATTTT	CASSLDGQGWQPQHF
.	TRBV7-6	TRBJ2-2	.	TGTGCCAGCATGTCCACGGCCCGGGACACCGGGGAGCTGTTTTTT	CASMSTARDTGELFF
.	TRBV7-9	TRBJ2-4	.	TGTGCCAGCAGCTTTACTGAGGGATACATTCAGTACTTC	CASSFTEGYIQYF
.	TRBV7-9	TRBJ1-4	.	TGTGCCAGCAGCCCCCGGACAGATATTAATGAAAAACTGTTTTTT	CASSPRTDINEKLFF
.	TRBV18	TRBJ1-2	once	TGTGCCAGCTCACCAACGGGGGAATACGGCTACACCTTC	CASSPTGEYGYTF
TRBD2	TRBV4-3	TRBJ2-1	.	TGCGCCAGCAGCCAAGAAGGGAAGGCTAGCGGGAGTGTGGGTGAGCAGTTCTTC	CASSQEGKASGSVGEQFF
.	TRBV19	TRBJ2-3	once	TGTGCCAGTAGTATAGGGAAGGATACGCAGTATTTT	CASSIGKDTQYF
TRBD1	TRBV5-4	TRBJ2-7	.	TGTGCCAGCAGCATGGCGACAGGGGCGCCTGGCGAGCAGTACTTC	CASSMATGAPGEQYF
.	TRBV5-4	TRBJ1-4	.	TGTGCCAGCAGCTTGGGTGGAACCCTCAGAGGTGAAAAACTGTTTTTT	CASSLGGTLRGEKLFF
.	TRBV5-4	TRBJ1-2	once	TGTGCCAGCAGCTCGGCGGCCCTTCAGGGGTCCCTGTTTAACTATGGCTACACCTTC	CASSSAALQGSLFNYGYTF
TRBD2	TRBV5-6	TRBJ2-3	.	TGTGCCAGCAGCTTCTTGGGCCGGGGAGGGGGCACAGATACGCAGTATTTT	CASSFLGRGGGTDTQYF
.	TRBV5-6	TRBJ2-7	.	TGTGCCAGCAGCGCGCCCTCGACTAGTCACGAGCAGTACTTC	CASSAPSTSHEQYF
TRBD2	TRBV7-9	TRBJ2-5	.	TGTGCCAGCAGCCCCGGACTAGCGGGGGGCGGGTACCAAGAGACCCAGTACTTC	CASSPGLAGGGYQETQYF
TRBD2	TRBV30	TRBJ2-1	.	TGTGCCTGGAACCGACCCGGGACTAGCGGAAGTGGGGAGCAGTTCTTC	CAWNRPGTSGSGEQFF
.	TRBV5-1	TRBJ2-3	.	TGCGCCAGCAGCTCCCGCCTAATAAGCCAGGGGCCAGATACGCAGTATTTT	CASSSRLISQGPDTQYF
.	TRBV5-6	TRBJ1-6	.	TGTGCCAGCAGCTTGGTGGCAGCATATAATTCACCCCTCCACTTT	CASSLVAAYNSPLHF
TRBD2	TRBV18	TRBJ2-3	.	TGTGCCAGCTCACACCGGACTAGCGGGAGTGATACGCAGTATTTT	CASSHRTSGSDTQYF
.	TRBV30	TRBJ1-2	.	TGTGCCTGGGTAGAAGATACAGGGACCCGTTTTGGCACCTTC	CAWVEDTGTRFGTF
TRBD1	TRBV18	TRBJ1-1	.	TGTGCCAGCTCACCCCAGACAGGGGGCTACAAGAACACTGAAGCTTTCTTT	CASSPQTGGYKNTEAFF
TRBD1	TRBV5-4	TRBJ1-5	.	TGTGCCAGCAGCGCCCAGGGGGCAAATCAGCCCCAGCATTTT	CASSAQGANQPQHF
.	TRBV7-9	TRBJ2-7	.	TGCGCCAGCAGCTTTGGGACTTACTCCTACGAGCAGTACTTC	CASSFGTYSYEQYF
.	TRBV12-5	TRBJ2-7	.	TGTGCTAGTGGTTCGACAGGAGCCTACGAGCAGTACTTC	CASGSTGAYEQYF
TRBD2	TRBV2	TRBJ2-5	.	TGTGCCAGCAGCGAGACTAGCGGGGGACAAGGGACCCAGTACTTC	CASSETSGGQGTQYF
TRBD2	TRBV7-8	TRBJ2-7	.	TGTGCCAGCAGTAGAGACACCGGGACTAGCATATACGAGCAGTACTTC	CASSRDTGTSIYEQYF
TRBD2	TRBV13	TRBJ2-7	.	TGTGCCAGCAGCTTGCCTAGCGGGGGTCCTTTTGCCTACGAGCAGTACTTC	CASSLPSGGPFAYEQYF
.	TRBV27	TRBJ1-5	.	TGTGCCAGCAGTTTAACAGGGCCCGATCAGCCCCAGCATTTT	CASSLTGPDQPQHF
.	TRBV29-1	TRBJ2-7	.	TGCAGCGCCGGAGGGGGATCTAGCTCCTACGAGCAGTACTTC	CSAGGGSSSYEQYF
TRBD1	TRBV2	TRBJ1-1	.	TGTGCCAGCAGGCGGAGGGGGCCGACTGAAGCTTTCTTT	CASRRRGPTEAFF
.	TRBV5-1	TRBJ1-6	once	TGCGCCAGCAGCTCCGGCGATAATTCACCCCTCCACTTT	CASSSGDNSPLHF
TRBD1	TRBV27	TRBJ1-1	.	TGTGCCAGCAGTTTATACTTGTTCCCGGCAGGGGGCCGGGGGACTGAAGCTTTCTTT	CASSLYLFPAGGRGTEAFF
.	TRBV15	TRBJ1-4	.	TGTGCCACCAGCAGAGGGACAGCCTATAATGAAAAACTGTTTTTT	CATSRGTAYNEKLFF
.	TRBV12-5	TRBJ2-5	.	TGTGCTAGTGGTAGAAGCGTACAAGAGACCCAGTACTTC	CASGRSVQETQYF
.	TRBV10-3	TRBJ1-5	once	TGTGCCATCAGTGAGAACTATAATCAGCCCCAGCATTTT	CAISENYNQPQHF
.	TRBV9	TRBJ2-3	.	TGTGCCAGCAGCGTAGACAAGTTTGTAGAAGATACGCAGTATTTT	CASSVDKFVEDTQYF
TRBD1	TRBV6-1	TRBJ1-3	.	TGTGCCAGCAGCCCTCAGGGGGCTGGAAACACCATATATTTT	CASSPQGAGNTIYF
.	TRBV25-1	TRBJ2-1	.	TGTGCCAGCAATGAGGCAGGGGTAAGGAATGAGCAGTTCTTC	CASNEAGVRNEQFF
.	TRBV11-2	TRBJ2-2	once	TGTGCCAGCAGCCCGGACCTGAACACCGGGGAGCTGTTTTTT	CASSPDLNTGELFF
TRBD2	TRBV27	TRBJ2-7	.	TGTGCCAGCAGTTACAGCGGGAGCCGTCGAGGCTACGAGCAGTACTTC	CASSYSGSRRGYEQYF
TRBD1	TRBV10-2	TRBJ1-1	.	TGCGCCAGCAGTCGAGGGGGGACAGGGGTGAACACTGAAGCTTTCTTT	CASSRGGTGVNTEAFF
.	TRBV2	TRBJ2-4	.	TGTGCCAGCAGTGGGCAGGGGGCCAAAAACATTCAGTACTTC	CASSGQGAKNIQYF
.	TRBV6-1	TRBJ1-5	.	TGTGCCAGCAGTGAACAGTACAATCAGCCCCAGCATTTT	CASSEQYNQPQHF
.	TRBV4-3	TRBJ1-3	.	TGCGCCAGCAGCCAAGACAGGGGTATTGCTGGAAACACCATATATTTT	CASSQDRGIAGNTIYF
TRBD2	TRBV7-9	TRBJ2-1	.	TGTGCCAGCAGCTTTAGCGGGAGATCGTCCTACAATGAGCAGTTCTTC	CASSFSGRSSYNEQFF
.	TRBV6-5	TRBJ1-4	.	TGTGCCAGCAGTTACACCGGGGGGAGGGAATTTGTTTTT	CASSYTGGREFVF
.	TRBV19	TRBJ1-1	.	TGTGCCAGTAGCGTACAGGCGGGGAACACTGAAGCTTTCTTT	CASSVQAGNTEAFF
.	TRBV5-1	TRBJ1-1	.	TGCGCCAGCAGCTTGGAGCGAAGGACTGTGAACACTGAAGCTTTCTTT	CASSLERRTVNTEAFF
.	TRBV7-3	TRBJ2-7	.	TGTGCCAGCAGCCTATGGCGGAGGGGCGGCGACTCCAGCTCCTACGAGCAGTACTTC	CASSLWRRGGDSSSYEQYF
TRBD1	TRBV19	TRBJ2-3	.	TGTGCCAGTAGTATTGGGCGGTGGGGGACAGGGGACGATACGCAGTATTTT	CASSIGRWGTGDDTQYF
TRBD2	TRBV7-9	TRBJ2-3	.	TGTGCCAGCAGCTCGCGGGGGAGCGGGAGTAGCACAGATACGCAGTATTTT	CASSSRGSGSSTDTQYF